Following are 28 T cell receptor beta chains from one sample sequenced in a study of CD8+ T cells in alopecia areata. Isolated RNA was reverse transcribed into cDNA used as the sequencing template. TCRdb's copy holds only in-frame clones and misses some; the assay was immunoSEQ multiplex PCR. The table shows roughly 200,000 clones, with 63% occurring only once. This specimen was CD4+ T cells sorted from blood, taken at week 0. The receptor set was obtained from a human donor with alopecia areata.

The CDR3 DNA sequence: TGTGCCAGCAGCTTAGCCTTGTACAGCGGGGGGGCCCCGTTCTTC. Encoded protein: CASSLALYSGGAPFF. V usage is TRBV7-2 and J usage is TRBJ2-1; TRBD2 aligns across 10 bases. This CDR3 has 15 amino acids. Germline CDR1 reads SGHTA; CDR2 reads FQGNSA. The junction had 11 bases not matched to a gene; V was cut back by 0 bases and J by 15 bases. Based on the CDR3 plus reference TRBV7-2 and TRBJ2-1, the full variable domain is GAGVSQSPSNKVTEKGKDVELRCDPISGHTALYWYRQSLGQGLEFLIYFQGNSAPDKSGLPSDRFSAERTGGSVSTLTIQRTQQEDSAVYLCASSLALYSGGAPFFGPGTRLTVL.

This chain uses TRBV18 with TRBJ1-2; the D gene is possibly TRBD1 (5 bases). CDR1 is KGHSH, CDR2 LQKENI, per germline. Trimming removed 6 bases from V and 7 bases from J, with 15 bases in between. This CDR3 has 13 residues. The DNA of the CDR3 is TGTGCCAGCTCCGCCACGGACAACGCTGGCTACACCTTC. It translates to CASSATDNAGYTF. Variable domain in full (rest from reference TRBV18 and TRBJ1-2): NAGVMQNPRHLVRRRGQEARLRCSPMKGHSHVYWYRQLPEEGLKFMVYLQKENIIDESGMPKERFSAEFPKEGPSILRIQQVVRGDSAAYFCASSATDNAGYTFGSGTRLTVV.

This clone was picked up many times. The chain couples TRBV7-9 to TRBJ2-3; D call uncertain. Trimming removed 0 bases at V and 2 bases at J, with 3 bases between. The CDR3 runs to 13 residues. The germline gives CDR1 SEHNR, CDR2 FQNEAQ (reference sequence). CDR3 protein: CASSLAVTDTQYF. The DNA of the CDR3 is TGTGCCAGCAGCTTAGCGGTCACAGATACGCAGTATTTT.

The chain links TRBV29-1 to TRBJ1-1; D remains ambiguous. CDR1 is SQVTM and CDR2 is ANQGSEA in the germline V gene. The CDR3 consists of 13 residues. V was trimmed by 6 bases and J by 6 bases, leaving 17 bases between them. CDR3 coding DNA: TGCAGCGTCCGGATGGTCTTGTATCCTGAAGCTTTCTTT. Protein: CSVRMVLYPEAFF.

The chain links TRBV5-1 to TRBJ2-2; D may be TRBD1 (6 bases). Germline V lookup: CDR1 SGHRS, CDR2 YFSETQ. This CDR3 region has 15 residues. V was clipped by 4 bases and J by 6 bases, with 16 bases between them. The CDR3 bases are TGCGCCAGCAGCCGGGGTTTACAGGGAGCCGGGGAGCTGTTTTTT. Its protein is CASSRGLQGAGELFF.

This clone was seen more than once but under ten times. V usage is TRBV7-2 and J usage is TRBJ2-7; 14 bases match TRBD2. Germline CDR1 is SGHTA and CDR2 is FQGNSA. V dropped 6 bases and J dropped 6; count of bases not matched to a gene: 4. CDR3 length: 14 residues. CDR3 DNA sequence: TGTGCCAGCAGGACTAGCGGGGGGGCCGGCGAGCAGTACTTC. This sequence encodes CASRTSGGAGEQYF.

This clone has just a few counts. The rearrangement joins TRBV29-1 to TRBJ2-1; D might be TRBD1 (6 bases). V gave up 6 bases and J gave up 5 bases, with 17 bases separating them. The CDR3 is made up of 14 amino acids. Per the germline V gene, CDR1 is SQVTM and CDR2 is ANQGSEA. Written as DNA, the CDR3 is TGCAGCGTGGGGGACACACAATTTCACAATGAGCAGTTCTTC. Its protein product is CSVGDTQFHNEQFF.

The table lists this clone with a count of one. The chain employs TRBV6-5 and TRBJ2-3; D unresolved. The V gene lost 5 bases and the J gene lost 7 bases, with 13 bases spanning the gap. Germline CDR1 and CDR2: MNHEY and SVGAGI. The CDR3 has 13 residues. CDR3 DNA: TGTGCCAGCAGTGTCCTCGATTACAATACGCAGTATTTT. The encoded protein is CASSVLDYNTQYF.

In its sample, this clone was seen a few times. J is TRBJ2-4 and V is TRBV2; possible D gene TRBD2, 6 bases. This CDR3 contains 17 residues. Germline V CDR1 and CDR2: SNHLY, FYNNEI. V lost 6 bases and J 1 base, leaving 19 bases between the germline ends. CDR3 sequence (DNA): TGTGCCAGCAGCCATCGCGTTTCTGGGGGGGCCAAAAACATTCAGTACTTC. It yields the protein CASSHRVSGGAKNIQYF.

The chain recombines TRBV10-3 with TRBJ2-6; D remains unclear. CDR3 length: 14 residues. The V gene lost 3 bases and the J gene lost 2 bases, with 5 bases spanning the gap. The germline V gene has CDR1 ENHRY and CDR2 SYGVKD. In DNA, the CDR3 is TGTGCCATCAGTGAACACGCTGGGGCCAACGTCCTGACTTTC. This encodes CAISEHAGANVLTF.

The chain is built from TRBV29-1 and TRBJ1-1; D is uncertain. Germline CDR1 SQVTM, CDR2 ANQGSEA. The CDR3 covers 13 residues. V was cut by 1 base and J by 8 bases, with 14 bases left in between. The CDR3, as DNA: TGCAGCGTTGAAGGGACTCAGGCACCCGAAGCTTTCTTT. This gives the protein CSVEGTQAPEAFF.

The chain links TRBV7-9 to TRBJ2-1; D is unresolved. This CDR3 region has 10 residues. V lost 5 bases and J lost 8, with 4 bases in between. Germline V CDR1 and CDR2: SEHNR, FQNEAQ (reference sequence). CDR3 nucleotide sequence: TGTGCCAGCAGCGAGGATGAGCAGTTCTTC. Translation: CASSEDEQFF.

The chain joins TRBV25-1 to TRBJ2-5; no clear D. V was cut by 2 bases and J by 4 bases, with 8 bases left in between. The CDR3 covers 13 residues. Germline values: CDR1 MGHDK, CDR2 SYGVNS. DNA for the CDR3: TGTGCCAGCAGTGAACCGTTGGGAGAGACCCAGTACTTC. Translated: CASSEPLGETQYF.

This clone was seen once. The V call is TRBV30, the J call TRBJ2-3; unclear D gene. V was trimmed by 0 bases and J by 6 bases, leaving 4 bases between them. This CDR3 is built from 11 residues. Germline V gene lookup returns CDR1 GTSNPN and CDR2 SVGIG (reference sequence). In nucleotides, the CDR3 is TGTGCCTGGAGTGTACCGGATACGCAGTATTTT. Translating gives CAWSVPDTQYF.

V usage is TRBV30 and J usage is TRBJ2-5; possibly TRBD1 for D (6 bases). Trimming shortened V by 2 bases and J by 3 bases, and 16 bases separated the two germline ends. Germline V CDR1 and CDR2: GTSNPN, SVGIG (reference sequence). The CDR3 sequence is 15 residues long. The CDR3 DNA reads as TGTGCCTGGAGTCAGCCGGACAGTGAGAAAGAGACCCAGTACTTC. Translated: CAWSQPDSEKETQYF. The full variable domain, with the rest looked up from reference TRBV30 and TRBJ2-5, is SQTIHQWPATLVQPVGSPLSLECTVEGTSNPNLYWYRQAAGRGLQLLFYSVGIGQISSEVPQNLSASRPQDRQFILSSKKLLLSDSGFYLCAWSQPDSEKETQYFGPGTRLLVL.

The chain employs TRBV18 and TRBJ1-2; D is uncertain. The CDR3 has 13 amino acids. Germline V gene lookup returns CDR1 KGHSH and CDR2 LQKENI. The V end lost 3 bases, the J end lost 3 bases, and 8 bases lay between the germline ends. The DNA of the CDR3 is TGTGCCAGCTCACCCGAACTAGACTATGGCTACACCTTC. It codes for CASSPELDYGYTF.

This clone appeared a few times. The gene calls are TRBV30 and TRBJ1-2; D is undetermined. Per the germline V gene, CDR1 is GTSNPN and CDR2 is SVGIG (reference sequence). V was shortened by 0 bases and J by 4 bases, with 9 bases between the two germline ends. This CDR3 is built from 13 residues. Written as DNA, the CDR3 is TGTGCCTGGAGTGTGGGAATGTCCTATGGCTACACCTTC. Translating gives CAWSVGMSYGYTF.

V gene TRBV30 combines with J gene TRBJ1-2; D gene uncertain. The CDR3 consists of 11 residues. Trimming took 1 base from V and 8 from J, leaving 8 bases between them. The V gene's germline CDR1 is GTSNPN and CDR2 SVGIG (reference sequence). The CDR3 protein is CAWSGRGGYTF. As DNA, the CDR3 is TGTGCCTGGAGTGGGAGAGGGGGCTACACCTTC. The entire variable domain, with the rest obtained from reference TRBV30 and TRBJ1-2, is as follows: SQTIHQWPATLVQPVGSPLSLECTVEGTSNPNLYWYRQAAGRGLQLLFYSVGIGQISSEVPQNLSASRPQDRQFILSSKKLLLSDSGFYLCAWSGRGGYTFGSGTRLTVV.

The chain employs TRBV7-9 and TRBJ1-5; D perhaps matches TRBD1 (5 bases). V shed 1 base and J shed 8 bases, with 15 bases lying between them. The CDR3 is 15 residues long. Germline lookup yields CDR1 SEHNR and CDR2 FQNEAQ (reference sequence). CDR3 amino acids: CASSLEAGRDEPQHF. CDR3 in DNA: TGTGCCAGCAGCTTAGAGGCGGGCAGGGATGAGCCCCAGCATTTT.

For this clone: At the DNA level, this CDR3 is encoded by other sequences in the same sample as well. The chain links TRBV30 to TRBJ1-1; D uncertain. The CDR3 has 15 amino acids. Germline CDR1 GTSNPN, CDR2 SVGIG (reference sequence). V was cut by 4 bases and J by 3 bases, with 18 bases left in between. For the CDR3, the DNA is TGTGCCTGGACCCGACACGTTTCAGGAGACACTGAAGCTTTCTTT. Amino acids: CAWTRHVSGDTEAFF. The variable domain in full, completed from reference TRBV30 and TRBJ1-1, reads SQTIHQWPATLVQPVGSPLSLECTVEGTSNPNLYWYRQAAGRGLQLLFYSVGIGQISSEVPQNLSASRPQDRQFILSSKKLLLSDSGFYLCAWTRHVSGDTEAFFGQGTRLTVV.

The chain has TRBV30 and TRBJ1-5; D is unresolved. Germline assignment: CDR1 GTSNPN and CDR2 SVGIG (reference sequence). The CDR3 length is 13 residues. V was cut by 0 bases and J by 3 bases, with 6 bases left in between. CDR3 sequence (DNA): TGTGCCTGGAGTGTAGATACCAATCAGCCCCAGCATTTT. Translation gives CAWSVDTNQPQHF.

This clone occurred once. The rearrangement uses TRBV25-1 and TRBJ1-5; D unclear. CDR3 size: 15 residues. The germline V gene has CDR1 MGHDK and CDR2 SYGVNS. Between the trimmed V and J ends, which lost 4 bases and 1 base, there was a span of 11 bases. CDR3 coding DNA: TGTGCCAGCAGTGCGTCCAGCATAAGCAATCAGCCCCAGCATTTT. Protein: CASSASSISNQPQHF.

The chain is built from TRBV7-2 and TRBJ2-7; 11 bases fit TRBD2. Unmatched junction bases numbered 13, after V lost 0 bases and J lost 3 bases. Germline-derived CDR1 and CDR2 are SGHTA and FQGNSA. The CDR3 is 19 amino acids. In nucleotides, the CDR3 is TGTGCCAGCAGCTTAGCGGCTAGCGGGGGGCCTCCCACCGACTACGAGCAGTACTTC. Encoded protein: CASSLAASGGPPTDYEQYF.

This clone appeared a few times. The J gene is TRBJ1-2, the V gene TRBV30, with unresolved D. Germline CDR1 reads GTSNPN; CDR2 reads SVGIG (reference sequence). The CDR3 extends over 13 amino acids. The germline V and J ends were trimmed by 8 bases and 4 bases, with 17 bases remaining between them. Here the CDR3 reads CAAPRTRPYGYTF. The CDR3 nucleotides read TGTGCCGCCCCCCGGACCCGACCCTATGGCTACACCTTC. The full variable domain, completed using reference TRBV30 and TRBJ1-2, is SQTIHQWPATLVQPVGSPLSLECTVEGTSNPNLYWYRQAAGRGLQLLFYSVGIGQISSEVPQNLSASRPQDRQFILSSKKLLLSDSGFYLCAAPRTRPYGYTFGSGTRLTVV.

CDR3 sequence reads: CASKTDRGISGYTF. CDR3 in DNA: TGTGCCAGCAAAACGGACAGGGGTATAAGTGGCTACACCTTC. J is TRBJ1-2 and V is TRBV6-5; 9 bases match TRBD1. Germline values: CDR1 MNHEY, CDR2 SVGAGI. J gave up 7 bases and V 7 bases, and 10 bases lay outside the gene matches. This CDR3 comprises 14 residues.

The J gene is TRBJ1-6, the V gene TRBV2; tentatively, D is TRBD1 (6 bases). V lost 4 bases, J lost 9 bases, and 13 bases lay in between. In germline, CDR1 is SNHLY, CDR2 FYNNEI. The CDR3 is made up of 14 amino acids. The CDR3 spells CASSARDKTSPLHF. The CDR3 DNA is TGTGCCAGCAGTGCCCGGGACAAGACTTCACCCCTCCACTTT.

The chain joins TRBV29-1 to TRBJ2-6; D is unclear. There are 12 residues in the CDR3. V shed 3 bases and J shed 3 bases, with 3 bases lying between them. Germline CDR1 is SQVTM and CDR2 is ANQGSEA. CDR3 DNA: TGCAGCGTTGATAGTGGGGCCAACGTCCTGACTTTC. Its translation is CSVDSGANVLTF. Combining the CDR3 with reference TRBV29-1 and TRBJ2-6 gives the whole variable domain SAVISQKPSRDICQRGTSLTIQCQVDSQVTMMFWYRQQPGQSLTLIATANQGSEATYESGFVIDKFPISRPNLTFSTLTVSNMSPEDSSIYLCSVDSGANVLTFGAGSRLTVL.

V usage is TRBV7-6 and J usage is TRBJ1-2, with a possible D match to TRBD1 (6 bases). Germline CDR1 reads SGHVS; CDR2 reads FNYEAQ. Trimming pared 5 bases from V and 1 base from J, leaving 14 bases between. The CDR3 runs 15 residues. The CDR3 reads CASSPGGQGNYGYTF. The CDR3 coding sequence is TGTGCCAGCAGCCCGGGGGGGCAGGGTAACTATGGCTACACCTTC.